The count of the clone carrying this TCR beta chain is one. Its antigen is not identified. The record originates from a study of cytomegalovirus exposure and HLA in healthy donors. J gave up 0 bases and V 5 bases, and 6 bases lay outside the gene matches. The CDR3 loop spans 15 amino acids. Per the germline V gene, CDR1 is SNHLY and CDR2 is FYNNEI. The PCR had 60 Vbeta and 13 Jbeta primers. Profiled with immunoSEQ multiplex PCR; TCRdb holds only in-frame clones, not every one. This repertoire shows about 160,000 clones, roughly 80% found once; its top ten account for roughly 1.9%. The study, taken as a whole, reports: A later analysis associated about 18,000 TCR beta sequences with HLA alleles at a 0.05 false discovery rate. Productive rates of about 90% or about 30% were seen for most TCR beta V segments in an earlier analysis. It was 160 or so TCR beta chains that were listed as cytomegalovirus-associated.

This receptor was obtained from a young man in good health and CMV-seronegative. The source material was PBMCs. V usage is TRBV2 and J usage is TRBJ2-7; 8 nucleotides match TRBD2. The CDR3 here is CASSPLAVSSYEQYF. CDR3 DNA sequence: TGTGCCAGCAGTCCACTAGCGGTAAGCTCCTACGAGCAGTACTTC.